The 5 T cell receptor beta chains below were found in one sample sequenced in a study of T cell responses to AZD1222 COVID-19 vaccine. Using immunoSEQ multiplex PCR, the repertoire was profiled, and TCRdb retains in-frame clones only, with some absent. The sample has some 110,000 clones, 70% to 90% seen once. This specimen was peripheral blood, taken on day 0 of AZD1222 vaccination. Receptor source: an adult in good health.

The chain recombines TRBV5-1 with TRBJ2-7; possible D gene TRBD1, 5 bases. This CDR3 has 14 amino acids. Germline CDR1 is SGHRS and CDR2 is YFSETQ. V gave up 4 bases and J gave up 2 bases, with 13 bases separating them. CDR3 sequence reads: CASSTGRPPYEQYF. The CDR3 region has the DNA TGCGCCAGCAGCACAGGCCGTCCCCCCTACGAGCAGTACTTC.

On this clone itself: Sequence at one end of the junction differs from germline and may be a read error. The gene calls are TRBV12-3 or TRBV12-4 and TRBJ1-4, with D possibly matching TRBD1 (5 bases). The CDR3 extends over 13 amino acids. The CDR3 region is CASSLVGVEEIVF. The CDR3 DNA follows: TGTGCCAGCAGTTTAGTAGGGGTGGAGGAGATAGTTTTT.

In this sample, this clone turned up once. The chain links TRBV27 to TRBJ2-7; 10 bases are a match to TRBD2. There are 16 residues in the CDR3. Germline CDR1 reads MNHEY; CDR2 reads SMNVEV (reference sequence). V lost 5 bases and J lost 4; bases outside the gene matches: 11. The CDR3 spells CASSPVHSGGRYEQYF. DNA for the CDR3: TGTGCCAGCAGTCCTGTACATAGCGGGGGGAGATACGAGCAGTACTTC.

This chain links TRBV10-2 with TRBJ2-3; D unresolved. CDR1 and CDR2 (germline): WSHSY, SAAADI. Trimming cost V 0 bases and J 0 bases, with 10 bases left between them. The CDR3 runs 16 residues. CDR3: CASSESGGLSTDTQYF. The DNA of the CDR3 is TGCGCCAGCAGTGAGTCTGGCGGCCTCAGCACAGATACGCAGTATTTT.

V usage is TRBV6-5 and J usage is TRBJ2-7; TRBD1 matches 9 bases. CDR1 and CDR2 (germline): MNHEY, SVGAGI. The CDR3 contains 16 residues. The trim removed 0 bases at V and 4 bases at J, leaving 7 bases unmatched. The CDR3: CASSYSRAGTGYEQYF. CDR3 DNA: TGTGCCAGCAGTTACTCTCGTGCTGGGACAGGGTACGAGCAGTACTTC.